The 27 T cell receptor beta chains reported below all come from one sample, sequenced in a study of post-analysis software for immune sequencing data. Study results and caveats: Roughly 5 TRBV segments, TRBV5-6, TRBV5-1 and TRBV20-1 among them, were found more frequent in patients than controls.

Researchers reported that TCR beta cDNA libraries carried unique molecular identifiers. Via MiXCR, TCRdb re-called the PCR reads, giving one row per CDR3 protein. The sample contains 700,000 to 900,000 distinct CDR3 sequences, roughly 50% of which appear only once. These receptors have no known antigen. The specimen sequenced was blood. The origin of the receptors is a girl aged 5 to 17 with multiple sclerosis.

This rearrangement joins TRBV6-5 to TRBJ2-1; 7 bases line up with TRBD2. The CDR3 contains 14 residues. The junction had 3 bases not matched to a gene; V was cut back by 5 bases and J by 2 bases. The germline V gene encodes CDR1 MNHEY and CDR2 SVGAGI. DNA of the CDR3: TGTGCCAGCAGTCGGGGGGATACCTACAATGAGCAGTTCTTC. Amino acids: CASSRGDTYNEQFF.

This clonotype was detected a few times. This chain uses TRBV6-5 with TRBJ2-7, with TRBD2 matching over 12 bases. The end of the DNA fits TRBJ2-5 better, so the J call may be wrong. This CDR3 region has 18 residues. Germline lookup yields CDR1 MNHEY and CDR2 SVGAGI. Here the CDR3 reads CASSYGASASGRAETQYF. CDR3 bases: TGTGCCAGCAGTTACGGGGCTTCGGCTAGCGGGAGGGCGGAGACCCAGTACTTC.

The chain is built from TRBV11-3 and TRBJ2-5; 12 positions match TRBD2. V lost 5 bases, J lost 5 bases, and 9 bases stayed unmatched. Germline V lookup: CDR1 SGHNT, CDR2 YENEEA. The CDR3 loop spans 16 amino acids. The CDR3 sequence: CASSTRLAGAMETQYF. CDR3 DNA: TGTGCCAGCAGCACCAGACTAGCGGGAGCAATGGAGACCCAGTACTTC.

Only a few counts were recorded for this clonotype. This chain connects TRBV19 to TRBJ2-5; tentative D call: TRBD2 (6 bases). Per the germline V gene, CDR1 is LNHDA and CDR2 is SQIVND (reference sequence). The CDR3 has 13 amino acids. V was pared by 7 bases and J by 4 bases, with 13 bases between. Written as DNA, the CDR3 is TGTGCCAGTACCGCAGGAGGGTTAGAGACCCAGTACTTC. It codes for CASTAGGLETQYF.

The chain couples TRBV6-5 to TRBJ2-1; maybe TRBD1 (5 bases). The germline V gene encodes CDR1 MNHEY and CDR2 SVGAGI. V was trimmed by 7 bases and J by 2 bases, leaving 9 bases between them. The CDR3 spans 13 residues. Here the CDR3 reads CASKKGTYNEQFF. The CDR3 DNA follows: TGTGCCAGCAAGAAGGGGACCTACAATGAGCAGTTCTTC.

V usage is TRBV12-5 and J usage is TRBJ2-1; unclear D gene. Between the trimmed V and J ends, which lost 2 bases and 9 bases, there was a span of 11 bases. The V gene's germline CDR1 is LGHNT and CDR2 FRNRAP. This CDR3 is 13 amino acids long. The CDR3 DNA follows: TGTGCTAGTGGTTTGCCTACAGACGGTGAGCAGTTCTTC. This sequence encodes CASGLPTDGEQFF.

The chain joins TRBV27 to TRBJ2-7; D gene uncertain. V lost 6 bases and J 0 bases, leaving 9 bases between the germline ends. The V gene's germline CDR1 is MNHEY and CDR2 SMNVEV (reference sequence). The CDR3 contains 13 residues. The CDR3 nucleotides are TGTGCCAGCAGGCCGGACGGCTCCTACGAGCAGTACTTC. Translated, it gives CASRPDGSYEQYF.

The V and J genes are TRBV9 and TRBJ2-1; 9 bases align to TRBD1. Germline V gene data show CDR1 as SGDLS and CDR2 as YYNGEE. The CDR3 has 15 residues. V shed 5 bases and J 4 bases; nucleotides not matched to a gene: 7. CDR3 region: CASSQQGARYNEQFF. The CDR3 region has the DNA TGTGCCAGCAGTCAACAGGGGGCGCGTTACAATGAGCAGTTCTTC.

The chain couples TRBV10-3 to TRBJ2-1; D may be TRBD1 (5 bases). V lost 0 bases, J lost 2 bases, and 11 bases lay in between. CDR1 ENHRY and CDR2 SYGVKD come from the germline V gene. There are 16 residues in the CDR3. The CDR3 spells CAISESKGWTYNEQFF. CDR3 nucleotide sequence: TGTGCCATCAGTGAGTCGAAGGGGTGGACCTACAATGAGCAGTTCTTC.

The table lists this clonotype with a few counts. The chain employs TRBV7-3 and TRBJ2-3; TRBD2 matches 11 bases. Germline assignment: CDR1 SGHTA and CDR2 FQGTGA. Germline trimming cut 5 bases from V and 3 bases from J; bases unmatched to any gene: 7. CDR3 length: 16 amino acids. The CDR3 bases are TGTGCCAGCAGCCTAGAGAGACTAGCGGGAACAGATACGCAGTATTTT. Encoded protein: CASSLERLAGTDTQYF.

The chain employs TRBV10-3 and TRBJ1-5, with D hard to call. Germline lookup yields CDR1 ENHRY and CDR2 SYGVKD. The CDR3 consists of 15 residues. Trimming cost V 2 bases and J 1 base, with 9 bases left between them. The CDR3 region is CAISEEGRSNQPQHF. DNA of the CDR3: TGTGCCATCAGTGAGGAGGGTCGGAGCAATCAGCCCCAGCATTTT.

This chain joins TRBV6-5 and TRBJ2-1; 10 bases map to TRBD2. The CDR3 length is 15 residues. V lost 0 bases, J lost 7 bases, and 3 bases stayed unmatched. Germline-derived CDR1 and CDR2 are MNHEY and SVGAGI. The CDR3 DNA is TGTGCCAGCAGTTACTCGGGACTAGCGCAAAATGAGCAGTTCTTC. Its protein is CASSYSGLAQNEQFF.

The DNA of the CDR3 is TGCGCCAGCAGTAACGGCCAACCGGAGACCCAGTACTTC. Translation gives CASSNGQPETQYF. The chain carries TRBV5-1 and TRBJ2-5; D is unresolved. CDR1 and CDR2 (germline): SGHRS, YFSETQ. Trimming removed 5 bases at V and 5 bases at J, with 13 bases between. The CDR3 runs to 13 residues.

The count of this clonotype is one. The rearrangement joins TRBV20-1 to TRBJ2-1, with 9 bases aligning to TRBD2. Trimming took 2 bases from V and 8 from J; bases not matched to a gene: 16. This CDR3 is built from 17 residues. CDR1 is DFQATT, CDR2 SNEGSKA, per germline (reference sequence). CDR3 loop: CSARITAGGPLRDEQFF. CDR3 DNA: TGCAGTGCTAGAATCACCGCGGGAGGGCCCCTCCGGGATGAGCAGTTCTTC.

This chain joins TRBV10-3 and TRBJ2-3, with 8 bases aligning to TRBD2. J gave up 0 bases and V 7 bases, and 3 bases lay outside the gene matches. This CDR3 is 14 amino acids long. CDR1 is ENHRY, CDR2 SYGVKD, per germline. The CDR3 region is CAITPSGSTDTQYF. DNA for the CDR3: TGTGCCATCACTCCTAGCGGGAGCACAGATACGCAGTATTTT.

The chain carries TRBV10-3 and TRBJ2-7; D might be TRBD1 (5 bases). Trimming took off 9 bases at V and 0 bases at J, with 9 bases between the two ends. Per the germline V gene, CDR1 is ENHRY and CDR2 is SYGVKD. The CDR3 spans 12 residues. This CDR3 reads CAISGHSYEQYF. The CDR3 coding sequence is TGTGCCATTTCCGGACACTCCTACGAGCAGTACTTC.

This clonotype appeared a few times. This chain connects TRBV12-3 or TRBV12-4 to TRBJ2-5; 8 bases match TRBD1. V lost 5 bases and J lost 5; bases outside the gene matches: 10. CDR3 length: 15 amino acids. The CDR3 coding sequence is TGTGCCAGCAGTGACCCGGACAGGGCAATGGAGACCCAGTACTTC. Residues: CASSDPDRAMETQYF.

The rearrangement joins TRBV7-9 to TRBJ2-7, with TRBD1 identical over 10 bases. The V gene end was trimmed by 1 base and the J gene end by 5 bases; junction bases not matched to a gene: 5. Germline V gives CDR1 SEHNR, CDR2 FQNEAQ (reference sequence). The CDR3 loop spans 15 amino acids. CDR3 protein: CASSLVGTGVDEQYF. CDR3 coding DNA: TGTGCCAGCAGCTTAGTGGGGACAGGGGTCGACGAGCAGTACTTC.

This chain uses TRBV7-9 with TRBJ2-7, with unresolved D. Germline CDR1 and CDR2: SEHNR and FQNEAQ (reference sequence). Trimming stripped 2 bases from V and 3 bases from J, with 8 bases between. The CDR3 is 13 residues long. The CDR3 DNA is TGTGCCAGCAGCTTACTGATCGACTACGAGCAGTACTTC. This codes for CASSLLIDYEQYF. Full variable domain (outside the CDR3, taken from reference TRBV7-9 and TRBJ2-7): DTGVSQNPRHKITKRGQNVTFRCDPISEHNRLYWYRQTLGQGPEFLTYFQNEAQLEKSRLLSDRFSAERPKGSFSTLEIQRTEQGDSAMYLCASSLLIDYEQYFGPGTRLTVT.

The chain is built from TRBV29-1 and TRBJ2-1, with D perhaps TRBD1 (5 bases). V lost 6 bases and J lost 7, with 13 bases in between. CDR1 and CDR2 (germline): SQVTM, ANQGSEA. The CDR3 has 12 amino acids. The CDR3 region is CSVATARNEQFF. CDR3 DNA sequence: TGCAGCGTCGCGACAGCCCGGAATGAGCAGTTCTTC.

This clonotype was counted a few times. The rearrangement uses TRBV5-1 and TRBJ2-1; 8 nucleotides line up with TRBD2. Trimming removed 3 bases from V and 5 bases from J; junction bases left unmatched: 13. The CDR3 contains 17 residues. The germline CDR1 and CDR2 sequences are SGHRS and YFSETQ. The CDR3 spells CASSSSTLAVTHNEQFF. DNA of the CDR3: TGCGCCAGCAGCTCCTCGACACTAGCGGTCACCCACAATGAGCAGTTCTTC.

The chain has TRBV6-5 and TRBJ2-6; D gene unclear. Trimming removed 8 bases at V and 0 bases at J, with 5 bases between. The CDR3 extends over 13 amino acids. The germline CDR1 and CDR2 sequences are MNHEY and SVGAGI. CDR3 region: CASQFSGANVLTF. The CDR3 DNA follows: TGTGCCAGCCAGTTCTCTGGGGCCAACGTCCTGACTTTC.

Only one count was recorded for this clonotype. V is TRBV12-3 or TRBV12-4 and J is TRBJ1-1; D unresolved. V dropped 1 base and J dropped 8 bases, with 11 bases sitting between them. This CDR3 has 13 amino acids. The CDR3 DNA follows: TGTGCCAGCAGTTTAGTGTCCAGAAACGAAGCTTTCTTT. Translation gives CASSLVSRNEAFF.

The V and J genes are TRBV7-2 and TRBJ2-1; the match to TRBD2 covers 11 bases. V shed 1 base, J shed 11 bases, and the junction held 1 base outside the gene matches. The CDR3 extends over 13 amino acids. Germline V lookup: CDR1 SGHTA, CDR2 FQGNSA. The CDR3 spells CASSLVAGGQQFF. The CDR3 nucleotides read TGTGCCAGCAGCTTAGTAGCGGGAGGGCAGCAGTTCTTC.

This clonotype appeared a few times. The chain carries TRBV28 and TRBJ2-5; tentative D call: TRBD1 (5 bases). Trimming shortened V by 1 base and J by 1 base, and 19 bases separated the two germline ends. From germline, CDR1 is MDHEN and CDR2 SYDVKM. CDR3 length: 18 amino acids. CDR3 sequence reads: CASSLSSISQGAQETQYF. The CDR3 DNA sequence: TGTGCCAGCAGTTTATCATCTATCAGCCAGGGTGCCCAAGAGACCCAGTACTTC.

This clonotype was counted a single time. J is TRBJ2-1 and V is TRBV7-2; no reliable D call. The germline V and J ends were trimmed by 1 base and 9 bases, with 13 bases remaining between them. Germline-derived CDR1 and CDR2 are SGHTA and FQGNSA. The CDR3 sequence is 14 residues long. The CDR3 coding sequence is TGTGCCAGCAGCTTAGGGCTAGTCTATCTTGAGCAGTTCTTC. This gives the protein CASSLGLVYLEQFF.

This clonotype has only a few counts. The J gene is TRBJ2-1, the V gene TRBV20-1, with 12 positions matching TRBD2. The CDR3 consists of 16 residues. V lost 0 bases to trimming and J lost 6 bases; unmatched junction nucleotides: 6. CDR1 DFQATT and CDR2 SNEGSKA come from the germline V gene (reference sequence). CDR3 region: CSARERGLAGPNEQFF. DNA for the CDR3: TGCAGTGCTAGAGAGAGGGGACTAGCGGGCCCCAATGAGCAGTTCTTC.